These T cell receptor beta chains were read from a single sample in a study of beta chain features in type 1 diabetes. Data came from immunoSEQ multiplex PCR; TCRdb stores just in-frame clones and leaves some out. The table records 600,000 to 650,000 clones, around 16% of them present only once. The sequenced sample consisted of naive CD4+ T cells from blood. The receptors here all came from a man aged 18 to 35 in good health. The CDR3 runs from the conserved cysteine through the conserved F or W. D genes are given only for firm matches. A row's size may be missing; if present it is once, few, many or a size class.

D: TRBD2
J: TRBJ2-2
size: .
V: TRBV7-6
CDR3: CASSFGVWTSGSNGELFF

D: TRBD1
J: TRBJ1-5
size: .
V: TRBV30
CDR3: CAWSIGGQGPQAQHF

D: .
J: TRBJ1-3
size: few
V: TRBV30
CDR3: CAWRDSGNTIYF

D: .
J: TRBJ1-5
size: .
V: TRBV30
CDR3: CAWQIGNQPQHF

D: .
J: TRBJ1-2
size: few
V: TRBV14
CDR3: CASSQVGYGYTF

D: .
J: TRBJ2-3
size: .
V: TRBV28
CDR3: CASSSTFPRPYF

D: .
J: TRBJ2-5
size: .
V: TRBV18
CDR3: CASSPTLGGLIETQYF

D: .
J: TRBJ2-1
size: few
V: TRBV15
CDR3: CATSTHYNEQFF

D: TRBD1
J: TRBJ2-1
size: .
V: TRBV9
CDR3: CASSVTGGNYNEQFF

D: TRBD1
J: TRBJ2-7
size: few
V: TRBV5-6
CDR3: CASSQLDRGLPYEQYF

D: .
J: TRBJ1-4
size: few
V: TRBV18
CDR3: CASSPQGITNEKLFF

D: .
J: TRBJ2-3
size: .
V: TRBV4-3
CDR3: CASRSLGADTQYF

D: TRBD1
J: TRBJ2-3
size: .
V: TRBV5-6
CDR3: CASSSQTGTDTQYF

D: TRBD2
J: TRBJ2-5
size: few
V: TRBV28
CDR3: CASSLVTSGKQTQYF

D: .
J: TRBJ2-6
size: few
V: TRBV28
CDR3: CASSFSPGWSGANVLTF

D: .
J: TRBJ2-7
size: few
V: TRBV20-1
CDR3: CSAPKAYEQYF

D: .
J: TRBJ1-6
size: few
V: TRBV6-5
CDR3: CASRQAKFGSPLHF

D: .
J: TRBJ2-5
size: few
V: TRBV7-9
CDR3: CASSYPEDRETQYF

D: .
J: TRBJ1-5
size: few
V: TRBV4-1
CDR3: CASSQVGQNQPQHF

D: .
J: TRBJ1-5
size: .
V: TRBV2
CDR3: CASSEGGQGGQPQHF

D: .
J: TRBJ2-7
size: few
V: TRBV6-6
CDR3: CASSYPNMGSYEQYF

D: .
J: TRBJ2-1
size: many
V: TRBV10-3
CDR3: CALGGTSYNEQFF

D: TRBD1
J: TRBJ1-2
size: few
V: TRBV6-5
CDR3: CASKTGFYGYTF

D: TRBD1
J: TRBJ2-5
size: .
V: TRBV25-1
CDR3: CASSAGQGRLETQYF

D: .
J: TRBJ2-5
size: .
V: TRBV12-5
CDR3: CASGLGVQETQYF

D: .
J: TRBJ2-7
size: .
V: TRBV18
CDR3: CASSPMGAPYEQYF

D: TRBD2
J: TRBJ2-4
size: .
V: TRBV7-9
CDR3: CASSPGLAVAKNIQYF